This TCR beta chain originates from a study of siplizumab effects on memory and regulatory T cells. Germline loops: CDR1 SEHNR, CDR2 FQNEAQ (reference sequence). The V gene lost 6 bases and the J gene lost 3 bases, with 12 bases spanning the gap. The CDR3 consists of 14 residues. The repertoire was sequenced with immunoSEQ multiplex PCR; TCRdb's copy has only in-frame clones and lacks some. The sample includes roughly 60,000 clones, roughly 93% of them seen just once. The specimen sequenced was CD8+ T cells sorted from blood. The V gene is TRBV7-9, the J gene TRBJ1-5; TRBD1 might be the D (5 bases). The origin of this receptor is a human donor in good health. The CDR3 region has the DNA TGTGCCAGCAGTTTTCCAGGGCTCAATCAGCCCCAGCATTTT. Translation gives CASSFPGLNQPQHF.